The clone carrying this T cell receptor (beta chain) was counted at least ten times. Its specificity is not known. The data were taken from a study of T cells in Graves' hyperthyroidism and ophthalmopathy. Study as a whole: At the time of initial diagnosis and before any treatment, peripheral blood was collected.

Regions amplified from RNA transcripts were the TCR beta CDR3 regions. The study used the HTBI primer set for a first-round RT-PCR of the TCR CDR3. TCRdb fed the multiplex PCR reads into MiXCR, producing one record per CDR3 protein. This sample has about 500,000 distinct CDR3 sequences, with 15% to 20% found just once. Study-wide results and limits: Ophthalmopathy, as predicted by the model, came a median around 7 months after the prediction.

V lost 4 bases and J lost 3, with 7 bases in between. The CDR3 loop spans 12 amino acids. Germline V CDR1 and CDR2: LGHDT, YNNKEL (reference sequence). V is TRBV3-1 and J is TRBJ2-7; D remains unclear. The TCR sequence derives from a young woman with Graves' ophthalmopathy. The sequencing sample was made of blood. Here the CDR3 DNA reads TGTGCCAGCAGCCGGAAAGACTACGAGCAGTACTTC. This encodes CASSRKDYEQYF.